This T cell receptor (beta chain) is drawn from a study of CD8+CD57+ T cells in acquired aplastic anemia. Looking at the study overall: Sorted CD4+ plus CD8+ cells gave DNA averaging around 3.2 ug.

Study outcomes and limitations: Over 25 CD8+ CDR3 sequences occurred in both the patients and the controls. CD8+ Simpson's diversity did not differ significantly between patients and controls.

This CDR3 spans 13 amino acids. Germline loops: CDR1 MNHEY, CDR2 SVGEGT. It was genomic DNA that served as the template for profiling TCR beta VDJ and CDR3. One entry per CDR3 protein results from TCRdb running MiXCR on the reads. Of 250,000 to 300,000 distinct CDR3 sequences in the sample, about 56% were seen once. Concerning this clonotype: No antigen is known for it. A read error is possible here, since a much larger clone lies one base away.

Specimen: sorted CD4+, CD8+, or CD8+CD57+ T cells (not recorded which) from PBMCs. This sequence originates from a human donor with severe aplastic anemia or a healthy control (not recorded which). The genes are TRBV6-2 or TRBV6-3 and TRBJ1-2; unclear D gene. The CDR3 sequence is CASSKTKDNGCTF. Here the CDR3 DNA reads TGTGCCAGCAGTAAGACCAAAGACAATGGCTGCACCTTC.